This entry lists 20 T cell receptor beta chains sequenced from one sample in a study of blood T cell repertoires in COVID-19. TCRdb's copy holds only in-frame clones and misses some; the assay was immunoSEQ multiplex PCR. The sample consists of over 250,000 clones, just under 90% of them appearing once. What was sequenced was PBMCs or T cells enriched from blood (not recorded which). All receptors come from a woman aged 55-70 years who had recovered from COVID-19.

The V call is TRBV20-1, the J call TRBJ2-1, with unresolved D. The V end lost 3 bases, the J end lost 10 bases, and 7 bases lay between the germline ends. The CDR3 loop spans 10 amino acids. Germline lookup yields CDR1 DFQATT and CDR2 SNEGSKA (reference sequence). CDR3 loop: CSASHSEQFF. The CDR3 DNA follows: TGCAGTGCTAGTCATAGCGAGCAGTTCTTC.

J is TRBJ1-2 and V is TRBV3-1 (or the pseudogene TRBV3-2); a possible D gene is TRBD1 (6 bases). This CDR3 contains 13 residues. Germline V gene sequence: CDR1 LGHDT, CDR2 YNNKEL (reference sequence). The V gene lost 4 bases and the J gene lost 8 bases, with 14 bases spanning the gap. DNA for the CDR3: TGTGCCAGCAGCCTCCAGGGGATTCGAGGCTACACCTTC. Its translation: CASSLQGIRGYTF.

The CDR3 sequence is CASRHLLTGENTEAFF. In DNA form, the CDR3 reads TGTGCCAGCAGGCACCTCCTGACAGGCGAGAACACTGAAGCTTTCTTT. The chain is built from TRBV27 and TRBJ1-1, with a tentative D call TRBD1 (6 bases). CDR1 is MNHEY and CDR2 is SMNVEV in the germline V gene (reference sequence). V was clipped by 6 bases and J by 1 base, with 18 bases between them. The CDR3 has 16 amino acids.

This chain uses TRBV9 with TRBJ1-1; D gene uncertain. Between the trimmed V and J ends, which lost 0 bases and 0 bases, there was a span of 9 bases. From germline, CDR1 is SGDLS and CDR2 YYNGEE. The CDR3 runs 15 residues. DNA for the CDR3: TGTGCCAGCAGCGTAGAGGAGCGGATGAACACTGAAGCTTTCTTT. Protein sequence: CASSVEERMNTEAFF.

The gene calls are TRBV5-6 and TRBJ1-1; no firm D call. Per germline, CDR1 SGHDT and CDR2 YYEEEE. The CDR3 totals 12 residues. Trimming cost V 0 bases and J 8 bases, with 8 bases left between them. Written as DNA, the CDR3 is TGTGCCAGCAGCTTGGATTTAGAGGAAGCTTTCTTT. Protein: CASSLDLEEAFF.

The chain links TRBV12-3 or TRBV12-4 to TRBJ2-7, with a weak D call TRBD2 (5 bases). Between the trimmed V and J ends, which lost 8 bases and 0 bases, there was a span of 8 bases. There are 12 residues in the CDR3. The CDR3 reads CASAGISYEQYF. CDR3 DNA: TGTGCCAGCGCGGGTATCTCCTACGAGCAGTACTTC.

The chain joins TRBV19 to TRBJ1-2; 11 nucleotides align to TRBD1. V dropped 5 bases and J dropped 7; count of bases not matched to a gene: 15. CDR1 and CDR2 (germline): LNHDA, SQIVND (reference sequence). The CDR3 is 17 amino acids. The CDR3 loop is CASSHRQLGTGGGGYTF. CDR3 nucleotides: TGTGCCAGTAGTCACCGCCAACTGGGGACAGGGGGTGGTGGCTACACCTTC. Supplemented by reference TRBV19 and TRBJ1-2, the full variable domain reads DGGITQSPKYLFRKEGQNVTLSCEQNLNHDAMYWYRQDPGQGLRLIYYSQIVNDFQKGDIAEGYSVSREKKESFPLTVTSAQKNPTAFYLCASSHRQLGTGGGGYTFGSGTRLTVV.

This chain connects TRBV7-9 to TRBJ2-3; TRBD2 might be the D (5 bases). This CDR3 is built from 15 residues. Germline CDR1 reads SEHNR; CDR2 reads FQNEAQ (reference sequence). Between the trimmed V and J ends, which lost 3 bases and 4 bases, there was a span of 14 bases. The CDR3 region is CASSLFAGEADTQYF. The CDR3 DNA follows: TGTGCCAGCAGCTTGTTCGCCGGGGAAGCAGATACGCAGTATTTT.

This clone has more than one count but fewer than ten. The chain carries TRBV30 and TRBJ1-6; no definite D call. V lost 2 bases to trimming and J lost 8 bases, with 4 bases between them. CDR1 is GTSNPN, CDR2 SVGIG, per germline (reference sequence). This CDR3 is built from 11 residues. The CDR3 reads CAWSTDSPLHF. In DNA form, the CDR3 reads TGTGCCTGGAGTACGGATTCACCCCTCCACTTT.

The chain carries TRBV28 and TRBJ1-3; weak D call: TRBD1 (6 bases). Germline assignment: CDR1 MDHEN and CDR2 SYDVKM. V lost 5 bases and J lost 3, with 11 bases in between. The CDR3 sequence is 14 residues long. The CDR3 sequence: CASSPWDIGNTIYF. Here the CDR3 DNA reads TGTGCCAGCAGTCCTTGGGACATTGGAAACACCATATATTTT.

The rearrangement links TRBV6-4 to TRBJ1-1; TRBD1 is a possible D gene (6 bases). Trimming left V 8 bases short and J 4 bases short, with 23 bases between. The germline gives CDR1 MRHNA, CDR2 SNTAGT. The CDR3 loop spans 16 amino acids. Written as DNA, the CDR3 is TGTGCCAGCGGGTACAACAGGGAAATGATCTTCACTGAAGCTTTCTTT. The encoded protein is CASGYNREMIFTEAFF.

The V call is TRBV5-1, the J call TRBJ1-1; D perhaps matches TRBD1 (6 bases). V lost 4 bases and J 2 bases, leaving 12 bases between the germline ends. Germline CDR1 and CDR2: SGHRS and YFSETQ. The length of the CDR3 is 14 residues. The CDR3 region has the DNA TGCGCCAGCAGCCCCGGGGGGCCCAACACTGAAGCTTTCTTT. Residues: CASSPGGPNTEAFF.

The chain joins TRBV10-3 to TRBJ2-1; 8 bases fit TRBD2. Germline V gives CDR1 ENHRY, CDR2 SYGVKD. The CDR3 runs to 15 residues. The V segment lost 5 bases and the J segment 9 bases; nucleotides outside the gene matches: 12. DNA for the CDR3: TGTGCCATCAGTTCCGGGGGGGCCAAGATTGGTGAGCAGTTCTTC. Amino acid sequence: CAISSGGAKIGEQFF.

This sequence joins TRBV10-2 and TRBJ1-4; D is undetermined. Germline assignment: CDR1 WSHSY and CDR2 SAAADI. The CDR3 loop spans 15 amino acids. Trimming took 3 bases from V and 5 from J, leaving 13 bases between them. The CDR3 DNA follows: TGCGCCAGCAGTGATGGGCAATCGTTCAATGAAAAACTGTTTTTT. This encodes CASSDGQSFNEKLFF.

The CDR3 nucleotides are TGTGCCAGCGTACCGGGACTAGCTTCACCGGGGGAGCAGTTCTTC. Its translation is CASVPGLASPGEQFF. The V call is TRBV11-3, the J call TRBJ2-1; 9 positions agree with TRBD2. There are 15 residues in the CDR3. The V gene's germline CDR1 is SGHNT and CDR2 YENEEA. J lost 10 bases, V lost 8 bases, and 15 bases had no gene match.

The J gene is TRBJ2-5, the V gene TRBV19, with 9 nucleotides matching TRBD1. Germline trimming cut 6 bases from V and 5 bases from J; bases unmatched to any gene: 10. Germline loops: CDR1 LNHDA, CDR2 SQIVND (reference sequence). The CDR3 spans 15 residues. The CDR3 loop is CASRDSGQGQETQYF. As DNA, the CDR3 is TGTGCCAGTAGAGACTCGGGACAGGGTCAGGAGACCCAGTACTTC.

This chain connects TRBV5-1 to TRBJ2-7; the D gene is possibly TRBD1 (6 bases). The ends were cut back, 0 bases at V and 2 bases at J, with 15 bases in the middle. The CDR3 loop spans 16 amino acids. The V gene's germline CDR1 is SGHRS and CDR2 YFSETQ. In DNA, the CDR3 is TGCGCCAGCAGCTTGGGATTCGGCAGGGGAGCCTACGAGCAGTACTTC. Its translation: CASSLGFGRGAYEQYF.

This sequence joins TRBV19 and TRBJ2-3; TRBD2 is a possible D gene (7 bases). CDR3 length: 15 residues. V lost 6 bases and J lost 7, with 20 bases in between. Germline V gene data show CDR1 as LNHDA and CDR2 as SQIVND (reference sequence). In DNA form, the CDR3 reads TGTGCCAGTAGGGGGGGGCTAGCGGACTCCTATACGCAGTATTTT. Its translation: CASRGGLADSYTQYF.

The rearrangement joins TRBV6-5 to TRBJ2-1, with a tentative D call TRBD1 (6 bases). The V gene's germline CDR1 is MNHEY and CDR2 SVGAGI. This CDR3 spans 14 amino acids. V was pared by 6 bases and J by 8 bases, with 17 bases between. CDR3 DNA: TGTGCCAGCAGGGCGACAGGATCGATCGATGAGCAGTTCTTC. Amino acids: CASRATGSIDEQFF.

The table lists this clone with a count of one. The rearrangement joins TRBV5-1 to TRBJ2-5, with a weak D call TRBD1 (5 bases). Germline V gives CDR1 SGHRS, CDR2 YFSETQ. The length of the CDR3 is 14 residues. Trimming stripped 6 bases from V and 3 bases from J, with 15 bases between. In DNA, the CDR3 is TGCGCCAGCACTATAGGTGGGGCCGAAGAGACCCAGTACTTC. Translation: CASTIGGAEETQYF.